This T cell receptor (beta chain) was observed in a study of blood T cell repertoires in COVID-19. Method: immunoSEQ multiplex PCR; TCRdb's copy keeps in-frame clones and lacks some. The table includes approximately 240,000 clones, about 88% detected once. Germline values: CDR1 SEHNR, CDR2 FQNEAQ (reference sequence). The CDR3 spans 15 residues. Trimming took off 1 base at V and 5 bases at J, with 11 bases between the two ends. The table lists this clone with a few counts. The source is a woman between 35 and 50 years old who had recovered from COVID-19. This chain uses TRBV7-9 with TRBJ1-4; D is unresolved. Material: peripheral blood. CDR3 sequence: CASSLVSDFNEKLFF. In DNA, the CDR3 is TGTGCCAGCAGCTTAGTGTCGGACTTCAATGAAAAACTGTTTTTT.